The T cell receptor beta chain under discussion was sequenced for a study of T cells after yellow fever vaccination. From the 5' RACE reads, TCRdb called clonotypes with MiXCR, one entry per CDR3 protein. The repertoire holds fewer than 450,000 distinct CDR3 sequences, with roughly 8.3% as singletons. Sequenced material: PBMCs, taken roughly seven weeks after the first yellow fever vaccination. The receptor was isolated from a man younger than 35 who received the YFV17D yellow fever vaccine.

This chain's CDR3 is CASSLGGLGSHYEQYF. CDR3 sequence (DNA): TGTGCCAGCAGTTTAGGGGGCCTGGGATCGCACTACGAGCAGTACTTC. The V and J genes are TRBV28 and TRBJ2-7; possibly TRBD1 for D (6 bases). The CDR3 consists of 16 residues. V was trimmed by 2 bases and J by 3 bases, leaving 17 bases between them. Germline lookup yields CDR1 MDHEN and CDR2 SYDVKM.